A single sample is the source of the 30 T cell receptor beta chains below, sequenced in a study of cytomegalovirus exposure and HLA in healthy donors. Assay used: immunoSEQ multiplex PCR; TCRdb lists only in-frame clones, some missing. The sample yields about 95,000 clones, around 84% seen once. The sample taken for sequencing was PBMCs. The source of these receptors is a man between 18 and 35 years old in good health and CMV-seropositive.

This clone was found a few times. This rearrangement joins TRBV5-5 to TRBJ2-3, with D possibly TRBD2 on 6 matching bases. The CDR3 is 15 residues long. V was trimmed by 4 bases and J by 1 base, leaving 13 bases between them. Germline assignment: CDR1 SGHKS and CDR2 YYEKEE (reference sequence). The chain's CDR3 is CASSPLAGRTDTQYF. The CDR3 coding sequence is TGTGCCAGCAGCCCTCTGGCGGGGCGCACAGATACGCAGTATTTT. The full variable domain, with the rest looked up from reference TRBV5-5 and TRBJ2-3, is DAGVTQSPTHLIKTRGQQVTLRCSPISGHKSVSWYQQVLGQGPQFIFQYYEKEERGRGNFPDRFSARQFPNYSSELNVNALLLGDSALYLCASSPLAGRTDTQYFGPGTRLTVL.

The genes are TRBV30 and TRBJ2-7; TRBD1 agrees at 7 bases. Germline-derived CDR1 and CDR2 are GTSNPN and SVGIG (reference sequence). The trim removed 2 bases at V and 1 base at J, leaving 5 bases unmatched. The CDR3 totals 14 residues. This CDR3 is CAWSSWDRSYEQYV. The CDR3 DNA is TGTGCCTGGAGTTCATGGGACAGATCCTACGAGCAGTACGTC.

V is TRBV5-1 and J is TRBJ2-5; D unresolved. This CDR3 has 14 residues. Per the germline V gene, CDR1 is SGHRS and CDR2 is YFSETQ. With 6 bases removed from V and 1 base from J, the gap between germline ends came to 13 bases. CDR3 loop: CASTSGQSQETQYF. In DNA, the CDR3 is TGCGCCAGCACCTCTGGGCAGTCCCAAGAGACCCAGTACTTC.

The chain links TRBV11-2 to TRBJ2-2; possible D gene TRBD2, 7 bases. This CDR3 is built from 17 residues. Per the germline V gene, CDR1 is SGHAT and CDR2 is FQNNGV. V was shortened by 2 bases and J by 1 base, with 14 bases between the two germline ends. The CDR3 region is CASSLYSAGQNTGELFF. The CDR3 DNA follows: TGTGCCAGCAGCTTATACTCAGCGGGACAGAACACCGGGGAGCTGTTTTTT. Drawing the rest from reference TRBV11-2 and TRBJ2-2, the complete variable domain is EAGVAQSPRYKIIEKRQSVAFWCNPISGHATLYWYQQILGQGPKLLIQFQNNGVVDDSQLPKDRFSAERLKGVDSTLKIQPAKLEDSAVYLCASSLYSAGQNTGELFFGEGSRLTVL.

This clone was detected once. This chain joins TRBV18 and TRBJ2-5; D ambiguous. In germline, CDR1 is KGHSH, CDR2 LQKENI. There are 13 residues in the CDR3. Trimming took 5 bases from V and 2 from J, leaving 9 bases between them. In nucleotides, the CDR3 is TGTGCCAGCTCATCCACCAGACAAGAGACCCAGTACTTC. Translation: CASSSTRQETQYF.

This clone appeared a single time. Distinct nucleotide sequences in the sample also encode this CDR3. This chain joins TRBV5-1 and TRBJ2-6, with D tentatively TRBD2 (5 bases). The germline gives CDR1 SGHRS, CDR2 YFSETQ. V was shortened by 0 bases and J by 1 base, with 5 bases between the two germline ends. The CDR3 covers 15 residues. The CDR3 is CASSLGGSGANVLTF. The CDR3 DNA is TGCGCCAGCAGCTTGGGAGGGTCTGGGGCCAACGTCCTGACTTTC.

The V call is TRBV18, the J call TRBJ2-7; D possibly corresponds to TRBD1 (6 bases). The germline CDR1 and CDR2 sequences are KGHSH and LQKENI. This CDR3 is 12 amino acids long. V was cut by 6 bases and J by 3 bases, with 9 bases left in between. The CDR3 spells CASSSDSYEQYV. Here the CDR3 DNA reads TGTGCCAGCTCCTCGGACAGCTACGAGCAGTACGTC.

The rearrangement uses TRBV6-6 and TRBJ1-5, with no clear D. Germline CDR1 reads MNHNY; CDR2 reads SVGAGI (reference sequence). Trimming took off 5 bases at V and 0 bases at J, with 8 bases between the two ends. The CDR3 extends over 14 amino acids. In nucleotides, the CDR3 is TGTGCCAGCAGTGACTTATATAGCAATCAGCCCCAGCATTTT. Translating it yields CASSDLYSNQPQHF.

This chain uses TRBV5-1 with TRBJ1-1; 7 bases fit TRBD1. CDR1 is SGHRS, CDR2 YFSETQ, per germline. V shed 4 bases, J shed 1 base, and the junction held 4 bases outside the gene matches. The CDR3 contains 14 residues. CDR3 coding DNA: TGCGCCAGCAGCCGGGGACAGTCGAACACTGAAGCTTTCTTT. Translating gives CASSRGQSNTEAFF.

This clone occurred once. The chain joins TRBV7-2 to TRBJ1-1; 7 bases align to TRBD1. The ends lost 2 bases at V and 5 bases at J; junction bases unmatched: 5. There are 14 residues in the CDR3. Germline V gives CDR1 SGHTA, CDR2 FQGNSA. The CDR3 loop is CASSLQGEWTEAFF. The CDR3 coding sequence is TGTGCCAGCAGCTTACAGGGGGAATGGACTGAAGCTTTCTTT.

The genes are TRBV4-1 and TRBJ2-7; 8 bases match TRBD2. Germline lookup yields CDR1 MGHRA and CDR2 YSYEKL. This CDR3 region has 18 residues. The V and J ends lost 0 bases and 5 bases, in that order; junction bases with no gene match: 15. CDR3 loop: CASSQDHAGGGLWNEQYF. The CDR3 region has the DNA TGCGCCAGCAGCCAAGATCATGCCGGGGGGGGCCTTTGGAACGAGCAGTACTTC.

CDR3 amino acids: CASSGIQGRSYNEQFF. The CDR3 DNA follows: TGTGCCAGCAGTGGGATACAGGGTCGATCCTACAATGAGCAGTTCTTC. The chain has TRBV6-1 and TRBJ2-1; D may be TRBD1 (6 bases). The V end lost 4 bases, the J end lost 1 base, and 14 bases lay between the germline ends. The CDR3 contains 16 residues. CDR1 and CDR2 from the germline V gene are MNHNS and SASEGT.

The gene calls are TRBV27 and TRBJ2-2; 12 bases map to TRBD2. The CDR3 totals 16 residues. J gave up 6 bases and V 6 bases, and 8 bases lay outside the gene matches. Germline V lookup: CDR1 MNHEY, CDR2 SMNVEV (reference sequence). CDR3 amino acids: CASRPLTSGSAGELFF. The CDR3 DNA sequence: TGTGCCAGCAGGCCGCTGACTAGCGGGAGCGCCGGGGAGCTGTTTTTT.

This chain uses TRBV7-7 with TRBJ2-3; D possibly corresponds to TRBD1 (5 bases). Germline loops: CDR1 SSHAT, CDR2 FNYEAQ (reference sequence). This CDR3 is built from 15 residues. The V gene lost 3 bases and the J gene lost 2 bases, with 12 bases spanning the gap. CDR3 sequence: CASSLGRTYTDTQYF. DNA for the CDR3: TGTGCCAGCAGCTTGGGCAGGACATACACAGATACGCAGTATTTT. Based on the CDR3 plus reference TRBV7-7 and TRBJ2-3, the full variable domain is GAGVSQSPRYKVTKRGQDVTLRCDPISSHATLYWYQQALGQGPEFLTYFNYEAQPDKSGLPSDRFSAERPEGSISTLTIQRTEQRDSAMYRCASSLGRTYTDTQYFGPGTRLTVL.

The rearrangement links TRBV29-1 to TRBJ1-1, with TRBD1 as a possible D gene (6 bases). V was cut by 6 bases and J by 1 base, with 12 bases left in between. The CDR3 totals 13 residues. From germline, CDR1 is SQVTM and CDR2 ANQGSEA. CDR3 region: CSVYGQQNTEAFF. In DNA form, the CDR3 reads TGCAGCGTATACGGACAGCAGAACACTGAAGCTTTCTTT.

In DNA, the CDR3 is TGTGCCAGTAGTCAACTAGCGGGAGATAGTGAGCAGTTCTTC. It translates to CASSQLAGDSEQFF. This chain uses TRBV19 with TRBJ2-1; TRBD2 agrees at 11 bases. The V segment lost 5 bases and the J segment 9 bases; nucleotides outside the gene matches: 6. CDR1 is LNHDA and CDR2 is SQIVND in the germline V gene (reference sequence). This CDR3 has 14 amino acids. The entire variable domain, with the rest obtained from reference TRBV19 and TRBJ2-1, is as follows: DGGITQSPKYLFRKEGQNVTLSCEQNLNHDAMYWYRQDPGQGLRLIYYSQIVNDFQKGDIAEGYSVSREKKESFPLTVTSAQKNPTAFYLCASSQLAGDSEQFFGPGTRLTVL.

The chain carries TRBV6-4 and TRBJ2-3; 10 bases line up with TRBD2. J gave up 2 bases and V 5 bases, and 4 bases lay outside the gene matches. The CDR3 totals 15 residues. The germline CDR1 and CDR2 sequences are MRHNA and SNTAGT. As DNA, the CDR3 is TGTGCCAGCAGTTGGACTAGCGGTGACACAGATACGCAGTATTTT. It codes for CASSWTSGDTDTQYF.

The chain is built from TRBV28 and TRBJ2-7, with D possibly being TRBD2 (6 bases). In germline, CDR1 is MDHEN, CDR2 SYDVKM. This CDR3 comprises 14 residues. V lost 6 bases, J lost 7 bases, and 19 bases lay in between. This CDR3 reads CASSPPHPGGEQYF. The CDR3 region has the DNA TGTGCCAGCAGCCCACCGCACCCCGGAGGGGAGCAGTACTTC.

The chain employs TRBV9 and TRBJ2-2, with 9 bases that match TRBD2. Germline assignment: CDR1 SGDLS and CDR2 YYNGEE. J was trimmed by 7 bases and V by 3 bases; bases with no gene match: 10. The CDR3 has 16 amino acids. The CDR3 loop is CASSDQGTSFNGELFF. CDR3 bases: TGTGCCAGCAGCGATCAGGGGACTAGCTTCAACGGGGAGCTGTTTTTT. The whole variable domain, remainder taken from reference TRBV9 and TRBJ2-2, is DSGVTQTPKHLITATGQRVTLRCSPRSGDLSVYWYQQSLDQGLQFLIQYYNGEERAKGNILERFSAQQFPDLHSELNLSSLELGDSALYFCASSDQGTSFNGELFFGEGSRLTVL.

There are a few counts of this clone. This chain connects TRBV11-1 to TRBJ1-5, with D hard to call. With 4 bases removed from V and 3 bases from J, the gap between germline ends came to 10 bases. There are 14 residues in the CDR3. Germline loops: CDR1 SGHAT, CDR2 FQDESV (reference sequence). The DNA for the CDR3 is TGTGCCAGCAGCTCTAGGAGGGACAATCAGCCCCAGCATTTT. Translated: CASSSRRDNQPQHF. Using reference TRBV11-1 and TRBJ1-5 for the parts outside the CDR3, the full variable domain is EAEVAQSPRYKITEKSQAVAFWCDPISGHATLYWYRQILGQGPELLVQFQDESVVDDSQLPKDRFSAERLKGVDSTLKIQPAELGDSAMYLCASSSRRDNQPQHFGDGTRLSIL.

The chain uses TRBV6-6 and TRBJ2-3, with TRBD2 as a possible D gene (6 bases). The CDR3 spans 16 residues. The V and J ends lost 2 bases and 1 base respectively, with 13 bases between them. Germline-derived CDR1 and CDR2 are MNHNY and SVGAGI (reference sequence). The CDR3 loop reads CASSYASGSGTDTQYF. The CDR3 nucleotides are TGTGCCAGCAGTTACGCGAGCGGGTCCGGCACAGATACGCAGTATTTT.

The count of this clone is one. The chain carries TRBV15 and TRBJ1-5, with D maybe TRBD1 (6 bases). Per germline, CDR1 LNHNV and CDR2 YYDKDF (reference sequence). The V gene lost 0 bases and the J gene lost 2 bases, with 14 bases spanning the gap. The CDR3 loop spans 17 amino acids. The CDR3 spells CATSREQGRYGNQPQHF. CDR3 sequence (DNA): TGTGCCACCAGCAGAGAACAGGGACGGTATGGCAATCAGCCCCAGCATTTT.

The chain is built from TRBV2 and TRBJ1-4; 9 bases line up with TRBD1. Germline CDR1 reads SNHLY; CDR2 reads FYNNEI. The CDR3 is 14 amino acids. V lost 6 bases and J lost 7; bases outside the gene matches: 6. CDR3 sequence (DNA): TGTGCCAGCAGAGCGGGACAGGGATTTGAAAAACTGTTTTTT. Its translation is CASRAGQGFEKLFF.

The J gene is TRBJ1-1, the V gene TRBV5-1; TRBD1 aligns across 9 bases. J lost 3 bases, V lost 4 bases, and 7 bases had no gene match. Germline CDR1 and CDR2: SGHRS and YFSETQ. CDR3 length: 15 amino acids. CDR3 sequence: CASSAGTGLYTEAFF. CDR3 nucleotide sequence: TGCGCCAGCAGCGCAGGGACAGGGTTATACACTGAAGCTTTCTTT.

The rearrangement uses TRBV30 and TRBJ1-1; D might be TRBD1 (6 bases). V lost 2 bases and J 1 base, leaving 11 bases between the germline ends. Germline V gives CDR1 GTSNPN, CDR2 SVGIG (reference sequence). The length of the CDR3 is 14 residues. Here the CDR3 DNA reads TGTGCCTGGAGTCCACTGGACAGGAACACTGAAGCTTTCTTT. Its translation is CAWSPLDRNTEAFF.

V is TRBV28 and J is TRBJ2-3; 13 nucleotides agree with TRBD2. The germline CDR1 and CDR2 sequences are MDHEN and SYDVKM. The CDR3 runs 16 residues. Losses at the gene ends were 6 bases for V and 3 bases for J; bases not matched to a gene: 6. CDR3 in amino acids: CASRPWTSGRTDTQYF. The CDR3 DNA is TGTGCCAGCAGGCCATGGACTAGCGGGAGAACAGATACGCAGTATTTT. Variable domain in full (rest from reference TRBV28 and TRBJ2-3): DVKVTQSSRYLVKRTGEKVFLECVQDMDHENMFWYRQDPGLGLRLIYFSYDVKMKEKGDIPEGYSVSREKKERFSLILESASTNQTSMYLCASRPWTSGRTDTQYFGPGTRLTVL.

In its sample, this clone was seen once. V and J are TRBV5-1 and TRBJ2-3, with 10 nucleotides matching TRBD2. Trimming removed 2 bases from V and 4 bases from J; junction bases left unmatched: 4. CDR3 length equals 15 residues. Per the germline V gene, CDR1 is SGHRS and CDR2 is YFSETQ. The CDR3 coding sequence is TGCGCCAGCAGCTTTTTGACTAGCGGGTCAGATACGCAGTATTTT. This sequence encodes CASSFLTSGSDTQYF.

The rearrangement joins TRBV10-2 to TRBJ2-7; D possibly corresponds to TRBD1 (5 bases). V shed 5 bases and J shed 6 bases, with 23 bases lying between them. CDR1 is WSHSY, CDR2 SAAADI, per germline. CDR3 length: 16 residues. The CDR3 DNA reads TGCGCCAGCAGTCACCCGCCCCAGGGATGGGATTCCGAGCAGTACGTC. Residues: CASSHPPQGWDSEQYV.

The chain recombines TRBV5-1 with TRBJ2-1; 7 nucleotides align to TRBD2. The CDR3 extends over 13 amino acids. In germline, CDR1 is SGHRS, CDR2 YFSETQ. V lost 7 bases and J lost 6; bases outside the gene matches: 7. The CDR3 DNA reads as TGCGCCAGCGGTGCGGGAGTCCCCAATGAGCAGTTCTTC. This gives the protein CASGAGVPNEQFF.

This clone was observed a few times. The rearrangement joins TRBV5-1 to TRBJ2-7; D call uncertain. Between the trimmed V and J ends, which lost 0 bases and 3 bases, there was a span of 13 bases. Germline CDR1 SGHRS, CDR2 YFSETQ. This CDR3 is 15 amino acids long. The DNA for the CDR3 is TGCGCCAGCAGCTTGGAGTCAGTACCAGTCTACGAGCAGTACTTC. Its protein is CASSLESVPVYEQYF.